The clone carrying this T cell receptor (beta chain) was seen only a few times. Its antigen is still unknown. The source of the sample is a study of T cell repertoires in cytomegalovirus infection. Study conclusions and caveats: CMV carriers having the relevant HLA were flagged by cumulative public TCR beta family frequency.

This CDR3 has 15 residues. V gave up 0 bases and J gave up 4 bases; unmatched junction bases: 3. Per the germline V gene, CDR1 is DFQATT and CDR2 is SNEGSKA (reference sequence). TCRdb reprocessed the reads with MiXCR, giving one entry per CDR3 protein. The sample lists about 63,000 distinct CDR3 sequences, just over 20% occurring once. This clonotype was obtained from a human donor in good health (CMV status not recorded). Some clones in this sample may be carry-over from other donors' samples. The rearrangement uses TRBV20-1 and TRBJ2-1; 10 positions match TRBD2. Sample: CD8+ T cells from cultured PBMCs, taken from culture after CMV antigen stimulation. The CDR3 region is CSAREGLADYNEQFF. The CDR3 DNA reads TGCAGTGCTAGAGAAGGACTAGCGGATTACAATGAGCAGTTCTTC.